The clone carrying this T cell receptor beta chain was observed many times. The length of the CDR3 is 15 residues. The ends lost 1 base at V and 1 base at J; junction bases unmatched: 2. Looked up from germline, CDR1 is KGHSH and CDR2 is LQKENI. TCRdb used MiXCR to reprocess the PCR reads, holding one entry per CDR3 protein. The sample has about 13,000 distinct CDR3 sequences; about half are singletons. This entry belongs to a study of tumor-infiltrating lymphocytes in oesophageal squamous cell carcinoma. V usage is TRBV18 and J usage is TRBJ2-3; TRBD1 agrees at 7 bases. This clonotype originated in a female donor with esophageal squamous cell carcinoma. The source material was blood. The CDR3 DNA is TGTGCCAGCTCACCACGGCAGGGGGGCACAGATACGCAGTATTTT. It specifies CASSPRQGGTDTQYF.